This TCR beta chain was profiled in a study of blood T cell repertoires in COVID-19. The overall study: From the United States, Italy and Spain came samples of acute and convalescent COVID-19. The analysed material was cDNA or gDNA that came from T cells, B-cell-depleted T cells, or PBMCs.

The CDR3 consists of 15 residues. After removal of 3 bases from V and 4 bases from J, the junction contained 5 bases not matched to a gene. CDR1 is SNHLY and CDR2 is FYNNEI in the germline V gene. Profiling relied on immunoSEQ multiplex PCR, and the TCRdb table lists in-frame clones only, not all of them. The table lists 90,000 or so clones, approximately 89% of them singletons. This clonotype originated in a man aged 60 to 75 with acute or convalescent COVID-19. The rearrangement joins TRBV2 to TRBJ2-5; 10 bases align to TRBD1. The sequencing sample was made of peripheral blood. The CDR3 region is CASSEGGQGGETQYF. CDR3 sequence (DNA): TGTGCCAGCAGTGAGGGAGGACAGGGGGGAGAGACCCAGTACTTC.